This T cell receptor beta chain was captured by sequencing in a study of shared clonotypes between healthy human individuals. Per germline, CDR1 SGHNT and CDR2 YYREEE (reference sequence). The CDR3 extends over 13 amino acids. V was shortened by 2 bases and J by 6 bases, with 11 bases between the two germline ends. Genomic DNA from each subset was divided evenly over several immunoSEQ plates. Every unsorted PBMC PCR replicate was loaded with around 290 ng DNA, about 30,000 T cell genomes. The method was immunoSEQ multiplex PCR; TCRdb's version includes in-frame clones alone and lacks a portion of them. The sample holds about 560,000 clones, roughly 79% seen once. Donors were healthy HIV-negative adults without recent acute infections or vaccinations. For genomic DNA, unsorted samples relied on tens of millions of PBMCs.

The V gene is TRBV5-4, the J gene TRBJ1-2; weak D call: TRBD1 (5 bases). What was sequenced was PBMCs. This receptor was obtained from a woman between 40 and 50 years old in good health. Some clones in this sample may be carry-over from other donors' samples. The chain's CDR3 is CASSLDSIHGYTF. In nucleotides, the CDR3 is TGTGCCAGCAGCTTAGACAGTATTCATGGCTACACCTTC.